These T cell receptor beta chains were read from a single sample in a study of blood T cell repertoires in COVID-19. TCRdb's copy holds only in-frame clones and misses some; the assay was immunoSEQ multiplex PCR. The sample comprises roughly 260,000 clones, 90% of which are singletons, and 3.7% rests with the top ten. Sequenced material: peripheral blood. The receptor source for this set is a middle-aged woman with acute or convalescent COVID-19. CDR3s include the opening cysteine and the closing phenylalanine or tryptophan. D genes are given only for firm matches. For some rows the clone size is stated as once, few or many, or as a class when expanded; others skip it.

>TRBJ2-4|NA|NA|TRBV6-1
TGTGCCAGCAGTGAAGTTTTCCTAGCCAAAAACATTCAGTACTTC
CASSEVFLAKNIQYF
>TRBJ1-2|NA|TRBD1|TRBV18
TGTGCCAGCTCATCGCCGTGGGGACAGGGAGTCGGTGGCTACACCTTC
CASSSPWGQGVGGYTF
>TRBJ1-1|NA|NA|TRBV5-8
TGTGCCAGCAGTTCTCGACTCACGCGGGGGGCTGAAGCTTTCTTT
CASSSRLTRGAEAFF
>TRBJ2-1|once|TRBD2|TRBV18
TGTGCCAGCTCACCGGGACTAGCGGGGGGCCCTAACCGACACAATGAGCAGTTCTTC
CASSPGLAGGPNRHNEQFF
>TRBJ1-5|NA|NA|TRBV6-2/TRBV6-3
TGTGCCAGCAGTTACATGCAGTTTCAGCCCCAGCATTTT
CASSYMQFQPQHF
>TRBJ1-1|once|NA|TRBV7-2
TGTGCCAGCAGCTTCGCACAGGGATGGCGGACTGAAGCTTTCTTT
CASSFAQGWRTEAFF
>TRBJ1-4|NA|TRBD1|TRBV14
TGTGCCAGCAGCCAAGTGGACAGGGAAGAAAAACTGTTTTTT
CASSQVDREEKLFF
>TRBJ2-1|NA|NA|TRBV27
TGTGCCAGCAGTTTATCAGGAGGTACCAATGAGCAGTTCTTC
CASSLSGGTNEQFF
>TRBJ1-2|NA|NA|TRBV19
TGTGCCAGTAGCAGAAGGGGCATCCTGTATGGCTACACCTTC
CASSRRGILYGYTF
>TRBJ1-2|few|TRBD1|TRBV19
TGTGCCAGTAGCCGACAGGGGATTAATGGCTACACCTTC
CASSRQGINGYTF
>TRBJ1-1|NA|NA|TRBV6-6
TGTGCCAGCAGTTACTCCCAGGGGACTGAAGCTTTCTTT
CASSYSQGTEAFF
>TRBJ1-2|NA|TRBD1|TRBV19
TGTGCCAGTAACGACAGGGCCTGGGGCTACACCTTC
CASNDRAWGYTF
>TRBJ1-5|NA|TRBD1|TRBV4-2
TGTGCCAGCAGTCTAACAGGGGCTCAGCCCCAGCATTTT
CASSLTGAQPQHF
>TRBJ2-3|NA|NA|TRBV11-2
TGTGCCAGCAGCTACGCGGGTCTTAGCACAGATACGCAGTATTTT
CASSYAGLSTDTQYF
>TRBJ1-1|NA|TRBD1|TRBV2
TGTGCCACGCCGCGGGACAGGGGAAACACTGAAGCTTTCTTT
CATPRDRGNTEAFF
>TRBJ1-6|once|TRBD1|TRBV28
TGTGCCAGCAGTTCAGGACAGGGGGCGTATAATTCACCCCTCCACTTT
CASSSGQGAYNSPLHF
>TRBJ1-2|NA|NA|TRBV3-1/TRBV3-2
TGTGCCAGCAGCCAATCTGGGACTTCTAACTATGGCTACACCTTC
CASSQSGTSNYGYTF
>TRBJ2-3|NA|NA|TRBV11-3
TGTGCCAGCAGCTTAAGTGGGGCGACCCCAGGGGCGCAGTATTTT
CASSLSGATPGAQYF
>TRBJ1-2|few|TRBD1|TRBV5-1
TGCGCCAGCAGCTTTTCTACAGGGGGCGGTGGCTACACCTTC
CASSFSTGGGGYTF
>TRBJ1-6|once|TRBD1|TRBV5-1
TGCGCCAGCAAAACAGGGGATAATTCACCCCTCCACTTT
CASKTGDNSPLHF
>TRBJ1-5|NA|NA|TRBV24-1
TGTGCCACCAGTGATGACCGCGGGTCGTTCAATCAGCCCCAGCATTTT
CATSDDRGSFNQPQHF
>TRBJ1-2|NA|NA|TRBV9
TGTGCCAGCAGCGTGGAGACAGGATTTCGTGGCTACACCTTC
CASSVETGFRGYTF
>TRBJ1-2|NA|TRBD1|TRBV19
TGTGCCAGTACCGAGGGGGACAGGTACTATGGCTACACCTTC
CASTEGDRYYGYTF
>TRBJ1-2|NA|TRBD1|TRBV6-6
TGTGCCAGCAGACCTGGGCGGCAGGGGGCAGAAGGCTACACCTTC
CASRPGRQGAEGYTF
>TRBJ1-5|NA|TRBD1|TRBV24-1
TGTGCCACCAGTGATACACAGGGGCGGACCCCATATAGCAATCAGCCCCAGCATTTT
CATSDTQGRTPYSNQPQHF
>TRBJ1-1|NA|NA|TRBV18
TGTGCCAGCTCGCCACTACCGGGACAAATAAACACTGAAGCTTTCTTT
CASSPLPGQINTEAFF
>TRBJ1-3|NA|NA|TRBV11-2
TGTGCCAGCAGCCGATCAACTTGGGGGACTCGCGTCTCTGGAAACACCATATATTTT
CASSRSTWGTRVSGNTIYF
>TRBJ1-2|NA|TRBD1|TRBV10-2
TGCGCCAGCAGTGATGGGACAGCAGGTTACATGCGAGGCTACACCTTC
CASSDGTAGYMRGYTF